These 10 T cell receptor beta chains share one sample of origin, sequenced in a study of shared clonotypes between healthy human individuals. The method was immunoSEQ multiplex PCR; TCRdb's version includes in-frame clones alone and lacks a portion of them. This sample has about 1.1 million clones, with 70% to 80% found just once. Sequencing input: memory CD4+ T cells from PBMCs. Subset here: CD45RA-negative fraction. These receptors came from a man between 18 and 29 years old in good health. Some clones in this sample may be carry-over from other donors' samples.

The rearrangement joins TRBV30 to TRBJ2-1; 8 bases fit TRBD2. Germline loops: CDR1 GTSNPN, CDR2 SVGIG (reference sequence). V lost 0 bases, J lost 4 bases, and 5 bases stayed unmatched. CDR3 length: 15 amino acids. The CDR3 loop is CAWSVGEREYNEQFF. CDR3 coding DNA: TGTGCCTGGAGTGTTGGGGAGCGGGAGTACAATGAGCAGTTCTTC.

This clone was seen more than once but under ten times. The V gene is TRBV12-5, the J gene TRBJ2-5, with 10 bases aligning to TRBD1. The CDR3 has 15 residues. Germline V gives CDR1 LGHNT, CDR2 FRNRAP. V shed 5 bases and J 0 bases; nucleotides not matched to a gene: 3. CDR3 in amino acids: CASGGGQGYQETQYF. The DNA for the CDR3 is TGTGCTAGTGGTGGGGGACAGGGGTACCAAGAGACCCAGTACTTC. The complete variable domain, with remaining parts taken from reference TRBV12-5 and TRBJ2-5, reads DARVTQTPRHKVTEMGQEVTMRCQPILGHNTVFWYRQTMMQGLELLAYFRNRAPLDDSGMPKDRFSAEMPDATLATLKIQPSEPRDSAVYFCASGGGQGYQETQYFGPGTRLLVL.

This chain joins TRBV19 and TRBJ1-2; D not resolved. This CDR3 is 16 amino acids long. V was trimmed by 1 base and J by 2 bases, leaving 14 bases between them. In germline, CDR1 is LNHDA, CDR2 SQIVND (reference sequence). CDR3 sequence (DNA): TGTGCCAGTAGTATAGGAGCTTTGGGGTCCAACTATGGCTACACCTTC. Its translation is CASSIGALGSNYGYTF.

CDR3 amino acids: CASSHGLAELYEQYF. The CDR3 DNA follows: TGCGCCAGCAGCCACGGACTAGCGGAACTCTACGAGCAGTACTTC. V and J are TRBV5-1 and TRBJ2-7, with TRBD2 identical over 10 bases. The CDR3 has 15 amino acids. Losses at the gene ends were 4 bases for V and 3 bases for J; bases not matched to a gene: 7. Germline V CDR1 and CDR2: SGHRS, YFSETQ.

The chain recombines TRBV10-3 with TRBJ2-7; maybe TRBD2 (6 bases). The V end was cut by 6 bases, the J end by 1 base, with 7 bases between. The CDR3 spans 12 residues. The germline gives CDR1 ENHRY, CDR2 SYGVKD. Here the CDR3 DNA reads TGTGCCATCAGGCGGGGATCCTACGAGCAGTACTTC. Translation gives CAIRRGSYEQYF.

This sequence joins TRBV28 and TRBJ2-6; D gene uncertain. V was pared by 6 bases and J by 2 bases, with 8 bases between. The length of the CDR3 is 14 residues. Germline V lookup: CDR1 MDHEN, CDR2 SYDVKM. CDR3 in amino acids: CASSEFPGANVLTF. DNA for the CDR3: TGTGCCAGCAGCGAGTTTCCTGGGGCCAACGTCCTGACTTTC.

A word on this clone: This may arise from a read error, as a much more abundant clone is one base away. The chain uses TRBV6-6 and TRBJ1-5, with a possible D match to TRBD1 (6 bases). There are 12 residues in the CDR3. V lost 6 bases and J 6 bases, leaving 9 bases between the germline ends. Germline V gene data show CDR1 as MNHNY and CDR2 as SVGAGI (reference sequence). The CDR3 region is CASSLQGQPQHF. In DNA form, the CDR3 reads TGTGCCAGCAGCTTACAGGGTCAGCCCCAGCATTTT.

The V gene is TRBV5-1, the J gene TRBJ2-1; D is tentatively TRBD1 or TRBD2 (5 bases each). The V and J ends lost 1 base and 6 bases respectively, with 17 bases between them. CDR1 and CDR2 from the germline V gene are SGHRS and YFSETQ. The CDR3 is 16 amino acids. CDR3 sequence: CASSLMGVGPSNEQFF. The DNA for the CDR3 is TGCGCCAGCAGCTTGATGGGGGTCGGACCTAGCAATGAGCAGTTCTTC.

Notes on this clone: This sample includes further DNA sequences coding for the same CDR3. This chain joins TRBV9 and TRBJ2-2; 9 positions agree with TRBD2. Germline V lookup: CDR1 SGDLS, CDR2 YYNGEE. The CDR3 runs to 15 residues. V gave up 2 bases and J gave up 4 bases; unmatched junction bases: 3. CDR3 sequence reads: CASSVAGGGTGELFF. Written as DNA, the CDR3 is TGTGCCAGCAGCGTGGCGGGAGGGGGCACCGGGGAGCTGTTTTTT.

This clone was detected a few times. The rearrangement links TRBV10-2 to TRBJ2-4, with D perhaps matching TRBD2 (6 bases). The CDR3 contains 16 residues. V shed 10 bases and J shed 1 base, with 20 bases lying between them. Per the germline V gene, CDR1 is WSHSY and CDR2 is SAAADI. The CDR3 region has the DNA TGCGCCACGCGCCCGGGGGATGGGGTGGCCAAAAACATTCAGTACTTC. Translated, it gives CATRPGDGVAKNIQYF.